This TCR beta chain was sequenced in a study of cytomegalovirus exposure and HLA in healthy donors. Broader study findings: Cytomegalovirus-associated TCR beta chains were listed, numbering 164.

These donors were members of the 120-subject validation cohort, a group separate from the approximately 680-subject first cohort. Comments on this clone: Its antigen is not identified.

With V trimmed by 10 bases and J by 0 bases, 12 bases remained unmatched. The CDR3 loop spans 15 amino acids. CDR1 and CDR2 from the germline V gene are ENHRY and SYGVKD. TCRdb's copy holds only in-frame clones and misses some; the assay was immunoSEQ multiplex PCR. The sample lists over 110,000 clones, 70% to 90% seen once, with 1.4% in the top ten. This chain joins TRBV10-3 and TRBJ2-7; 7 nucleotides line up with TRBD1. The TCR comes from a woman between 25 and 40 years old in good health and CMV-seronegative. Material: PBMCs. The CDR3 sequence: CATQGDRESSYEQYF. CDR3 in DNA: TGTGCCACCCAAGGGGACAGAGAGTCCTCCTACGAGCAGTACTTC.